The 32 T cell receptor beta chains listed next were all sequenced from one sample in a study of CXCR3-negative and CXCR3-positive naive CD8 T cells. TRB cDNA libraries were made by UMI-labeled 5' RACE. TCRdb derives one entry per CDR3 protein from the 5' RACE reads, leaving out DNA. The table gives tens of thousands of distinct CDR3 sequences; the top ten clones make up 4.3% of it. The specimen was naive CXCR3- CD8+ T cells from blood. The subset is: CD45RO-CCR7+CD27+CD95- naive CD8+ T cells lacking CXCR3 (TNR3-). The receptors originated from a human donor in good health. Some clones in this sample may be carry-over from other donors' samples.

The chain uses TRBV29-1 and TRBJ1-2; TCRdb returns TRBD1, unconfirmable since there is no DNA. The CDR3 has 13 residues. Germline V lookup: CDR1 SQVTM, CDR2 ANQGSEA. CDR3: CSVSAGTGDGYTF.

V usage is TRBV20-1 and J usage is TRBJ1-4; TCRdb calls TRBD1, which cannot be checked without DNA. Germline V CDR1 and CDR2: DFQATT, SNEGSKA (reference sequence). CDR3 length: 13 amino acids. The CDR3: CSASAGDNEKLFF.

CDR3 sequence reads: CSASAPSASTDTQYF. The J gene is TRBJ2-3, the V gene TRBV20-1; as DNA is missing, the TRBD1 call by TCRdb cannot be tested. The CDR3 extends over 15 amino acids. Germline lookup yields CDR1 DFQATT and CDR2 SNEGSKA (reference sequence).

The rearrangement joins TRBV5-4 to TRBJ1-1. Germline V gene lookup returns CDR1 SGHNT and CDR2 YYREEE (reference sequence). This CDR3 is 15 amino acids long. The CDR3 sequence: CASSLGGGANTEAFF. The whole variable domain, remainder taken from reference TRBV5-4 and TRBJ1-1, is ETGVTQSPTHLIKTRGQQVTLRCSSQSGHNTVSWYQQALGQGPQFIFQYYREEENGRGNFPPRFSGLQFPNYSSELNVNALELDDSALYLCASSLGGGANTEAFFGQGTRLTVV.

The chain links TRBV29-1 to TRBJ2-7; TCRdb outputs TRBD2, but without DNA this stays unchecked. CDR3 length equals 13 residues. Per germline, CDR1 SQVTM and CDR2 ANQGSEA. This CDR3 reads CSAAERGDYEQYF.

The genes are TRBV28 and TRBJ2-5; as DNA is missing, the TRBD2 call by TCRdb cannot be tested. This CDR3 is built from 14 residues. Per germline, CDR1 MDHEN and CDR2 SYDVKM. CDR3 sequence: CAIRLAGTHETQYF.

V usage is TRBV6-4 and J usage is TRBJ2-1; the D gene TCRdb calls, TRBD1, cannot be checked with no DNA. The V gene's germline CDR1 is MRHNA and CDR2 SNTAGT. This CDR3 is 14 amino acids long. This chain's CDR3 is CASSDLGGYNEQFF.

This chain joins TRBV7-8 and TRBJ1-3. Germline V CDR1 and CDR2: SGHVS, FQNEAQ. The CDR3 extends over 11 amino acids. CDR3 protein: CASSFGDTIYF.

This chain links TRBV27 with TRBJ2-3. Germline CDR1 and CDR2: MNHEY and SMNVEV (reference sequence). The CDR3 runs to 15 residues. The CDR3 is CASSISFDPTDTQYF.

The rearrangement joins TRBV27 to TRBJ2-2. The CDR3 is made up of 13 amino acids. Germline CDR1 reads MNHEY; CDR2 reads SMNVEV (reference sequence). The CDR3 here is CASSWMGSGELFF.

CDR3 protein: CASSPTLYIVTDTQYF. The rearrangement uses TRBV27 and TRBJ2-3. Germline lookup yields CDR1 MNHEY and CDR2 SMNVEV (reference sequence). This CDR3 has 16 residues.

The CDR3 reads CASSKRWGGQGDYEQYF. The V gene is TRBV21-1, the J gene TRBJ2-7; TCRdb's D gene call, TRBD1, goes unchecked for lack of DNA. TRBV21-1 is a documented pseudogene. The CDR3 has 17 residues.

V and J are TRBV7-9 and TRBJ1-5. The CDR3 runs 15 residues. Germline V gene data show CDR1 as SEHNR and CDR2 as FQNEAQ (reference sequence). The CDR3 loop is CASSSSPGWNQPQHF. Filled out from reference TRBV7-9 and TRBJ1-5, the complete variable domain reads DTGVSQNPRHKITKRGQNVTFRCDPISEHNRLYWYRQTLGQGPEFLTYFQNEAQLEKSRLLSDRFSAERPKGSFSTLEIQRTEQGDSAMYLCASSSSPGWNQPQHFGDGTRLSIL.

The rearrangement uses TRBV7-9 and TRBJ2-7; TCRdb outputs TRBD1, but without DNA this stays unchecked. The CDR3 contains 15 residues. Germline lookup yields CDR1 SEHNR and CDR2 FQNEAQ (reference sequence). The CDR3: CASSLVSQGVNEQYF.

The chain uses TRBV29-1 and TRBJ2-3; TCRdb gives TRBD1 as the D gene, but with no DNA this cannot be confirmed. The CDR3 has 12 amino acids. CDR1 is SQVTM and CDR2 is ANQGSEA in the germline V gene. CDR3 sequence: CSAGTGSDTQYF.

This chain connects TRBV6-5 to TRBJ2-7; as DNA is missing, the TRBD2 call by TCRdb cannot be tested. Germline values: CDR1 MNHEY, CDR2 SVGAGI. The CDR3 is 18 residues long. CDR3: CASSYSDERELDGYEQYF.

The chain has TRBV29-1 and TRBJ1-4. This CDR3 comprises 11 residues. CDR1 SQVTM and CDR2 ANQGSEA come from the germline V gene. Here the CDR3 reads CSVRGDEKLFF.

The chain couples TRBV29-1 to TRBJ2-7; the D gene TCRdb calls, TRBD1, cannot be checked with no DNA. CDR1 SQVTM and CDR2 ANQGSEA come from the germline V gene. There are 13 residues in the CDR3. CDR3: CSARAQGAYEQYF.

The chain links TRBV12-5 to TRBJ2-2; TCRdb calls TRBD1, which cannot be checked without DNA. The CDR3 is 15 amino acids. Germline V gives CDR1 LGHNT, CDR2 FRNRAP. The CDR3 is CASGLPPQGHGELFF. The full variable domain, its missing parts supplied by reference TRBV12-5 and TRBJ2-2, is DARVTQTPRHKVTEMGQEVTMRCQPILGHNTVFWYRQTMMQGLELLAYFRNRAPLDDSGMPKDRFSAEMPDATLATLKIQPSEPRDSAVYFCASGLPPQGHGELFFGEGSRLTVL.

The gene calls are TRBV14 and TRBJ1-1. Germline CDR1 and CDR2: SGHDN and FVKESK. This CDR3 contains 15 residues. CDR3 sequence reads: CASSQSLDMNTEAFF.

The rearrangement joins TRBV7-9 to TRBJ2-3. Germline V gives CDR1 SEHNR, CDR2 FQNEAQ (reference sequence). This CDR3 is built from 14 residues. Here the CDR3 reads CASSFVRSTDTQYF. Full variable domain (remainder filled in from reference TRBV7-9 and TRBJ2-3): DTGVSQNPRHKITKRGQNVTFRCDPISEHNRLYWYRQTLGQGPEFLTYFQNEAQLEKSRLLSDRFSAERPKGSFSTLEIQRTEQGDSAMYLCASSFVRSTDTQYFGPGTRLTVL.

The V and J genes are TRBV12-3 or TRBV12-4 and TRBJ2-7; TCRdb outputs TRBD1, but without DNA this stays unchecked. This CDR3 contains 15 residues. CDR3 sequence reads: CASSLGTGPYYEQYF.

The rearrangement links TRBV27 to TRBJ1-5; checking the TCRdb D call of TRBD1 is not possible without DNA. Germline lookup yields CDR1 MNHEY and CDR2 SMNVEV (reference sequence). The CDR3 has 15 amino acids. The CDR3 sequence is CASSPRDRLNQPQHF.

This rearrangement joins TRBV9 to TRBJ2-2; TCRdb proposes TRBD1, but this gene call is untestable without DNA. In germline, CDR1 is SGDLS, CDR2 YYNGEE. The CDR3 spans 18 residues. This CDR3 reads CASSDNRWDSMNTGELFF.

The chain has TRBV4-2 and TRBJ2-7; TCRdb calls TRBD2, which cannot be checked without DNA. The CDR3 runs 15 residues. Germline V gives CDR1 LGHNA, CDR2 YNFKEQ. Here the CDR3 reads CASSQEESPFYEQYF.

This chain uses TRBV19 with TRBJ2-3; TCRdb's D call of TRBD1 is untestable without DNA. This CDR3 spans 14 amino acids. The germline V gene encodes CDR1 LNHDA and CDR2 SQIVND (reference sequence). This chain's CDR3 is CASSSGTGADTQYF.

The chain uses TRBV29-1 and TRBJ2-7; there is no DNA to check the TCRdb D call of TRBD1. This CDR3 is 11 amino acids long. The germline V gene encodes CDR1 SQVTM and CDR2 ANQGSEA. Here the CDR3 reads CSVESGNEQYF.

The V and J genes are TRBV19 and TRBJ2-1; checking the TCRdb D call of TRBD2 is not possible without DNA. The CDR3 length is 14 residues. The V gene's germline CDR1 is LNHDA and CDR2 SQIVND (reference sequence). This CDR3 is CASSIVSGGTEQFF.

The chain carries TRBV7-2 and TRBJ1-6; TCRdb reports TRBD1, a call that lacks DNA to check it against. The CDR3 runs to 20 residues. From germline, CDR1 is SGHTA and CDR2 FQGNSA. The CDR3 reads CASSLIVGRDQDSYNSPLHF.

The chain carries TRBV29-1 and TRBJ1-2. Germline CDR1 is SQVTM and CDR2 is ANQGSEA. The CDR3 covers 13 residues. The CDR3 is CSSGPLGHNGYTF.

The CDR3 sequence is CASNPSGGEYEQYF. The rearrangement uses TRBV12-3 or TRBV12-4 and TRBJ2-7; the D call of TRBD2 rests on TCRdb alone, since no DNA is present to check it. CDR3 size: 14 residues.

The CDR3: CSVIPGGTEAFF. This chain uses TRBV29-1 with TRBJ1-1; the TRBD1 assignment by TCRdb is unverifiable without DNA. This CDR3 comprises 12 residues. Germline CDR1 reads SQVTM; CDR2 reads ANQGSEA. The variable domain in full, completed from reference TRBV29-1 and TRBJ1-1, reads SAVISQKPSRDICQRGTSLTIQCQVDSQVTMMFWYRQQPGQSLTLIATANQGSEATYESGFVIDKFPISRPNLTFSTLTVSNMSPEDSSIYLCSVIPGGTEAFFGQGTRLTVV.